The clone carrying this T cell receptor (beta chain) was picked up a small number of times. Then a second PCR, running roughly 7 to 11 cycles, was carried out with a sample-barcoded 5' primer and a J-beta primer mix. Every single cDNA molecule received a tag from a template-switch adaptor with 12 random nucleotides. No fewer than 3 million CDR3-containing paired-end reads came from each sample. TCRdb reprocessed the 5' RACE reads with MiXCR, giving one entry per CDR3 protein. The sample has about 1.6 million distinct CDR3 sequences; about 35% are singletons. Peripheral blood was drawn, approximately 10 milliliters per donor. Each sample yielded at least 5 micrograms of PBMC total RNA. This specimen comes from a study of blood T cells in healthy people across ages. The CDR3 covers 18 residues. CDR1 is MGHRA and CDR2 is YSYEKL in the germline V gene. V lost 4 bases and J lost 3, with 25 bases in between.

Sequencing was performed on blood. This TCR was sampled from a woman in her thirties in good health. V is TRBV4-1 and J is TRBJ2-7, with TRBD2 as a possible D gene (7 bases). The CDR3 DNA is TGCGCCAGCAGCCGCAGCAGGGTAGGCGGGGGCACTCTCTACGAGCAGTACTTC. Translated: CASSRSRVGGGTLYEQYF.